These 14 T cell receptor beta chains originate from one sample sequenced in a study of blood T cell repertoires in COVID-19. Clones were read by immunoSEQ multiplex PCR, and TCRdb kept only the in-frame ones, dropping some. The sample contains about 200,000 clones, roughly 80% of which appear only once. Material: peripheral blood. The receptors here all came from a woman aged 70 to 79 with COVID-19, enrolled during active disease.

The V gene is TRBV6-6, the J gene TRBJ2-7; TRBD1 matches at 7 bases. V gave up 2 bases and J gave up 5 bases; unmatched junction bases: 6. The germline CDR1 and CDR2 sequences are MNHNY and SVGAGI (reference sequence). This CDR3 region has 14 residues. The CDR3 here is CASSYPPGQDEQYF. The DNA for the CDR3 is TGTGCCAGCAGTTACCCCCCCGGACAGGACGAGCAGTACTTC.

The chain employs TRBV18 and TRBJ2-5; the D gene is possibly TRBD2 (6 bases). From germline, CDR1 is KGHSH and CDR2 LQKENI. The CDR3 covers 13 residues. V lost 3 bases and J lost 2, with 7 bases in between. DNA for the CDR3: TGTGCCAGCTCACCCCGGGAGCAAGAGACCCAGTACTTC. Its translation is CASSPREQETQYF. Full variable domain (remainder filled in from reference TRBV18 and TRBJ2-5): NAGVMQNPRHLVRRRGQEARLRCSPMKGHSHVYWYRQLPEEGLKFMVYLQKENIIDESGMPKERFSAEFPKEGPSILRIQQVVRGDSAAYFCASSPREQETQYFGPGTRLLVL.

This sequence joins TRBV5-4 and TRBJ2-6; TRBD1 aligns across 8 bases. The CDR3 loop spans 19 amino acids. J lost 1 base, V lost 4 bases, and 13 bases had no gene match. The germline gives CDR1 SGHNT, CDR2 YYREEE (reference sequence). In nucleotides, the CDR3 is TGTGCCAGCAGCCTCGAGCGGCTGTACAGGGGGTCTGGGGCCAACGTCCTGACTTTC. Translated, it gives CASSLERLYRGSGANVLTF.

J is TRBJ1-6 and V is TRBV24-1; no firm D call. There are 10 residues in the CDR3. Germline values: CDR1 KGHDR, CDR2 SFDVKD. Trimming cost V 9 bases and J 8 bases, with 4 bases left between them. The DNA of the CDR3 is TGTGCCACCGAGGATTCACCCCTCCACTTT. It yields the protein CATEDSPLHF.

This chain connects TRBV3-1 (or the pseudogene TRBV3-2) to TRBJ1-5; the match to TRBD1 covers 7 bases. Germline V gives CDR1 LGHDT, CDR2 YNNKEL (reference sequence). V lost 1 base and J lost 4; bases outside the gene matches: 7. CDR3 length: 16 residues. The CDR3 sequence: CASSQGRGQQNQPQHF. DNA of the CDR3: TGTGCCAGCAGCCAAGGCAGGGGACAGCAAAATCAGCCCCAGCATTTT.

The chain is built from TRBV5-4 and TRBJ1-2; TRBD1 is a possible D gene (6 bases). The length of the CDR3 is 14 residues. V was pared by 4 bases and J by 4 bases, with 14 bases between. CDR1 is SGHNT, CDR2 YYREEE, per germline (reference sequence). Here the CDR3 reads CASSHQDRGYGYTF. The DNA of the CDR3 is TGTGCCAGCAGCCACCAGGACAGAGGCTATGGCTACACCTTC.

This chain uses TRBV29-1 with TRBJ2-2, with TRBD1 matching over 10 bases. Germline assignment: CDR1 SQVTM and CDR2 ANQGSEA. The V and J ends lost 6 bases and 3 bases, in that order; junction bases with no gene match: 7. The CDR3 spans 15 residues. CDR3 coding DNA: TGCAGCGTCAAAGCAGGGACAGGGGACACCGGGGAGCTGTTTTTT. Translation gives CSVKAGTGDTGELFF.

The chain couples TRBV7-9 to TRBJ1-3; no definite D call. Between the trimmed V and J ends, which lost 5 bases and 0 bases, there was a span of 5 bases. CDR1 and CDR2 (germline): SEHNR, FQNEAQ (reference sequence). The CDR3 loop spans 13 amino acids. The CDR3, as DNA: TGTGCCAGCAGCCCGGGCTCTGGAAACACCATATATTTT. Its translation: CASSPGSGNTIYF.

The gene calls are TRBV5-6 and TRBJ1-3; TRBD1 is a possible D gene (5 bases). The CDR3 has 17 residues. Germline CDR1 reads SGHDT; CDR2 reads YYEEEE. Trimming removed 1 base from V and 3 bases from J, with 17 bases in between. CDR3 sequence (DNA): TGTGCCAGCAGCTTGTCGGCGCAGGGACTTGTTGGAAACACCATATATTTT. Translating it yields CASSLSAQGLVGNTIYF. Filled out from reference TRBV5-6 and TRBJ1-3, the complete variable domain reads DAGVTQSPTHLIKTRGQQVTLRCSPKSGHDTVSWYQQALGQGPQFIFQYYEEEERQRGNFPDRFSGHQFPNYSSELNVNALLLGDSALYLCASSLSAQGLVGNTIYFGEGSWLTVV.

The chain recombines TRBV27 with TRBJ1-4; tentative D call: TRBD1 (6 bases). Per the germline V gene, CDR1 is MNHEY and CDR2 is SMNVEV (reference sequence). This CDR3 contains 14 residues. The V end was cut by 9 bases, the J end by 9 bases, with 20 bases between. The DNA of the CDR3 is TGTGCCAGTAGCATCCTAGGGGGATCCCAAAAACTGTTTTTT. It yields the protein CASSILGGSQKLFF.

V is TRBV29-1 and J is TRBJ2-1, with 7 positions matching TRBD1. V was clipped by 7 bases and J by 6 bases; unmatched bases: 12. CDR1 and CDR2 (germline): SQVTM, ANQGSEA. The CDR3 is made up of 14 amino acids. CDR3 DNA sequence: TGCAGCGCTCTAAATAACAGGGGTGCCAATGAGCAGTTCTTC. Amino acids: CSALNNRGANEQFF.

The V gene is TRBV5-4, the J gene TRBJ2-5, with 7 bases that match TRBD1. J gave up 2 bases and V 0 bases, and 1 base lay outside the gene matches. The CDR3 loop spans 14 amino acids. Germline lookup yields CDR1 SGHNT and CDR2 YYREEE (reference sequence). CDR3 loop: CASSLGRGQETQYF. In nucleotides, the CDR3 is TGTGCCAGCAGCTTGGGCAGGGGGCAAGAGACCCAGTACTTC.

The rearrangement uses TRBV5-1 and TRBJ2-4, with 9 bases matching TRBD2. Unmatched junction bases numbered 12, after V lost 0 bases and J lost 8 bases. CDR3 length equals 17 residues. Germline-derived CDR1 and CDR2 are SGHRS and YFSETQ. CDR3 amino acids: CASSLVSSGIPGDIQYF. The CDR3 DNA is TGCGCCAGCAGCTTGGTTTCTAGCGGGATACCGGGGGACATTCAGTACTTC.

The chain carries TRBV10-1 and TRBJ1-5; D remains unclear. V lost 5 bases and J lost 2, with 7 bases in between. The germline gives CDR1 WNHNN, CDR2 SYGVQD (reference sequence). The CDR3 covers 13 residues. Here the CDR3 DNA reads TGCGCCAGCAGTTCGTATGGCAATCAGCCCCAGCATTTT. Translated: CASSSYGNQPQHF.